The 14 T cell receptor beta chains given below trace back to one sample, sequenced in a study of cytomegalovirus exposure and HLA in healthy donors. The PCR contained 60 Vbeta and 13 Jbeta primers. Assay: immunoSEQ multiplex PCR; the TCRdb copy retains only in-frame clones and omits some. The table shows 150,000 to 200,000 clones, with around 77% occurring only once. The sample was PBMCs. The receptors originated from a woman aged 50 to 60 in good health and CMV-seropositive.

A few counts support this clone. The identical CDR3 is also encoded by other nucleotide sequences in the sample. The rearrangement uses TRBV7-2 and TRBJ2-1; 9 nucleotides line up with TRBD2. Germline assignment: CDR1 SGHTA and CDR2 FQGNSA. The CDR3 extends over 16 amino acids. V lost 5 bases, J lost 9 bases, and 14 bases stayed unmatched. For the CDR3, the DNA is TGTGCCAGCAGCGCCGTTAGCGGGAGAACCTCAGGTGAGCAGTTCTTC. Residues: CASSAVSGRTSGEQFF.

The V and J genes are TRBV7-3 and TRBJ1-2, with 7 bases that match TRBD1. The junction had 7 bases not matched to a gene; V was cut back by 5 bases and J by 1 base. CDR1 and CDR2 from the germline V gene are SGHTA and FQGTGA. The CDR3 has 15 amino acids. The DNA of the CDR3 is TGTGCCAGCAGCCCCGGTCAGGGGGATAACTATGGCTACACCTTC. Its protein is CASSPGQGDNYGYTF.

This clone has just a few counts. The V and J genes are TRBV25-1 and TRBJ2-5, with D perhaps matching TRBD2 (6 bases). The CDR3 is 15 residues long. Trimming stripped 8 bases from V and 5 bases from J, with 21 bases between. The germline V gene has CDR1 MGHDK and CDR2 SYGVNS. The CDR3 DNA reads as TGTGCCAGCGGAGGGGTAGGGGAGAGTGGGGAGACCCAGTACTTC. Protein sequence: CASGGVGESGETQYF.

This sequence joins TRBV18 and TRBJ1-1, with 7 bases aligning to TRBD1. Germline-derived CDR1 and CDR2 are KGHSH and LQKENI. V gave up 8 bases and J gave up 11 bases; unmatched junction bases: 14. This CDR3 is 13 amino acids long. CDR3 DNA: TGTGCCAGCACAGAGGCCCGACAGGGTGTCGCTTTCTTT. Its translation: CASTEARQGVAFF.

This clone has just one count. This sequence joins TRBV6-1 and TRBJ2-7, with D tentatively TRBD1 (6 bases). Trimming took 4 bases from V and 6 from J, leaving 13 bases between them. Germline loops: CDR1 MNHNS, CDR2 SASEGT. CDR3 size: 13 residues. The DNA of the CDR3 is TGTGCCAGCAGTGGAACAGGGTATGCCGAGCAGTACTTC. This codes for CASSGTGYAEQYF.

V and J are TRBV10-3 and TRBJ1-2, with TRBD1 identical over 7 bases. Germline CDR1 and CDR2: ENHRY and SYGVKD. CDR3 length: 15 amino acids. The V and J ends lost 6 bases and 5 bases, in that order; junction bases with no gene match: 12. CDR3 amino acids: CAISDGDRDQYGYTF. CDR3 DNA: TGTGCCATCAGCGATGGGGACAGAGATCAGTATGGCTACACCTTC.

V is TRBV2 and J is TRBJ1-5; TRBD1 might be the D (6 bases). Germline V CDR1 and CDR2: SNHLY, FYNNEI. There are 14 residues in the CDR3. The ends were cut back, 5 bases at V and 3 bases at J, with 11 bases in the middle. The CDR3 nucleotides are TGTGCCAGCAGTTTGACAGGAATCAATCAGCCCCAGCATTTT. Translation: CASSLTGINQPQHF.

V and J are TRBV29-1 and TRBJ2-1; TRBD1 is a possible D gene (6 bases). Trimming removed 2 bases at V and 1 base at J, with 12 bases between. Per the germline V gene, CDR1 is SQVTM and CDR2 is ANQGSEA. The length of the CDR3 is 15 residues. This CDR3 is CSVEISGVSYNEQFF. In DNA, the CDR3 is TGCAGCGTTGAAATTTCAGGGGTGTCCTACAATGAGCAGTTCTTC.

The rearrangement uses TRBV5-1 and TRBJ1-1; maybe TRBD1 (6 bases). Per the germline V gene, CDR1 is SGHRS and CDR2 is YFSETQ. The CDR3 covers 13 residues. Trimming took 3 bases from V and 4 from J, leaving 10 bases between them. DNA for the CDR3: TGCGCCAGCAGCTATGGACAGCGCACTGAAGCTTTCTTT. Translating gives CASSYGQRTEAFF.

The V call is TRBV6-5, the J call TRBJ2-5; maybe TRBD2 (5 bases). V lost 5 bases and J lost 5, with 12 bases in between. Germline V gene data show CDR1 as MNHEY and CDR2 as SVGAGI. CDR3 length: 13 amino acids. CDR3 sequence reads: CASSTRTGETQYF. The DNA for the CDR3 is TGTGCCAGCAGTACCCGAACGGGGGAGACCCAGTACTTC.

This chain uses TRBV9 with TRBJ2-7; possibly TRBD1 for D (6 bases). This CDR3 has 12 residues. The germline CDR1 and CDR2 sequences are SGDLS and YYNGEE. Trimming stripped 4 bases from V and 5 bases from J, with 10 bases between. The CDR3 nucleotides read TGTGCCAGCAGCTTGAACAGGGACGAGCAGTACTTC. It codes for CASSLNRDEQYF.

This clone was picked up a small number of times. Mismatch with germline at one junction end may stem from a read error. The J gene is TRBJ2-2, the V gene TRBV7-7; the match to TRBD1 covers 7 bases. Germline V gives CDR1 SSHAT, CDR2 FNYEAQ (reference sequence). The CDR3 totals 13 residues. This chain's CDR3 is CASSPTGVGELFF. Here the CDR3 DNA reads TGTGCTAGCAGCCCCACAGGGGTCGGGGAGCTGTTTTTT.

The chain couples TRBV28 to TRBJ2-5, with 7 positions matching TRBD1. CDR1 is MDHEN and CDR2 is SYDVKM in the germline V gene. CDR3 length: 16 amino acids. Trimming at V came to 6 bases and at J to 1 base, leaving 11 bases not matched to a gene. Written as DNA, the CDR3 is TGTGCCAGCAGCCGACAGGGCCTGGGGGCCCAAGAGACCCAGTACTTC. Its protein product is CASSRQGLGAQETQYF.

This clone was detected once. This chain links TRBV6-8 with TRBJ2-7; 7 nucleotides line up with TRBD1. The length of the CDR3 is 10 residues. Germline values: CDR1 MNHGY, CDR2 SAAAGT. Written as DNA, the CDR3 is TGTGCTACTTCAGGGGGTAGGCAGTACTTC. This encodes CATSGGRQYF.